This note documents a single T cell receptor beta chain sequence. Individual cDNA molecules received unique molecular identifiers during library preparation. MiXCR, applied by TCRdb to the 5' RACE reads, yields one record per CDR3 protein. The data contain some 76,000 distinct CDR3 sequences, 15% to 19% of them singletons. Germline loops: CDR1 SGHVS, CDR2 FQNEAQ. The CDR3 sequence is 13 residues long. V was pared by 5 bases and J by 7 bases, with 11 bases between. The sample is drawn from a study of early T cells in non-severe SARS-CoV-2 infection. This sequence was found in an adult who was a healthcare worker with PCR-confirmed SARS-CoV-2 infection or an uninfected control (not recorded which). The sample taken for sequencing was whole blood. The chain uses TRBV7-8 and TRBJ2-2; D ambiguous. The CDR3 region is CASSLRVFGELFF. The CDR3 region has the DNA TGTGCCAGCAGCCTAAGGGTATTCGGGGAGCTGTTTTTT.